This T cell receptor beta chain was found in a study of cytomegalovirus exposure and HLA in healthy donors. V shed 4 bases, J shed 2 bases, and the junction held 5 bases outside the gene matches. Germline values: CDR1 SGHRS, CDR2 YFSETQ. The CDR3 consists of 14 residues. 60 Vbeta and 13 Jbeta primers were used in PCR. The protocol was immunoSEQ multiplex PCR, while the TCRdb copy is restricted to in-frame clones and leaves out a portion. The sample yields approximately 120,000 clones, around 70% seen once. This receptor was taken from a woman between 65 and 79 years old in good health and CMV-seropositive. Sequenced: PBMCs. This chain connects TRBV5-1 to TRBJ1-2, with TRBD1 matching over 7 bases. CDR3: CASSLSTGNYGYTF. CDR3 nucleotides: TGCGCCAGCAGCCTCTCGACAGGGAACTATGGCTACACCTTC.